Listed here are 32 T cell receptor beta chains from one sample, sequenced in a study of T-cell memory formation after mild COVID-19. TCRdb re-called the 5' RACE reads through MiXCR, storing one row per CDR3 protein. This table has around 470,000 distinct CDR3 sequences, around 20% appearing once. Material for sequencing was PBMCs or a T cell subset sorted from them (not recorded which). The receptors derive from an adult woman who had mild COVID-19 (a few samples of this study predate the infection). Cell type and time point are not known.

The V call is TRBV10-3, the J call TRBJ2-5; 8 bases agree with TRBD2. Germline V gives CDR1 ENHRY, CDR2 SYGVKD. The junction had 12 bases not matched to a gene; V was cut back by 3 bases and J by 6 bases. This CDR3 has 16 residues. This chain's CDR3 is CAISEISSGSPKTQYF. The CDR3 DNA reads TGTGCCATCAGTGAAATCTCAAGCGGGAGTCCGAAGACCCAGTACTTC.

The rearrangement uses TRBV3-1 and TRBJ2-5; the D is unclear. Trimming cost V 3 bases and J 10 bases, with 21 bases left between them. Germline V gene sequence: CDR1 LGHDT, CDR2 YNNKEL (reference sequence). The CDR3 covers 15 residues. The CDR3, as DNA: TGTGCCAGCAGCCAGGCAGCCTTATCCAGAGCTCTCCAGTACTTC. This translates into CASSQAALSRALQYF.

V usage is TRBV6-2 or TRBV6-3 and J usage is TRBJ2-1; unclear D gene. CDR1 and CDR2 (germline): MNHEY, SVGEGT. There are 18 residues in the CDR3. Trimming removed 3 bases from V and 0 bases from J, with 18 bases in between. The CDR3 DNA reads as TGTGCCAGCAGTTATTACCTAAGCGTGACCCGCTCCTACAATGAGCAGTTCTTC. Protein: CASSYYLSVTRSYNEQFF.

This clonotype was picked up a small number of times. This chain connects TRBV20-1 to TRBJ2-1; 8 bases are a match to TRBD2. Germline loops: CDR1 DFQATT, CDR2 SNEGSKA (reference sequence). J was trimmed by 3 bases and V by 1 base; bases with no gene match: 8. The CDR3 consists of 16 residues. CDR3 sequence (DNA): TGCAGTGCTAGAGCTACCGCGGGAGGTGGCTACAATGAGCAGTTCTTC. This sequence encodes CSARATAGGGYNEQFF.

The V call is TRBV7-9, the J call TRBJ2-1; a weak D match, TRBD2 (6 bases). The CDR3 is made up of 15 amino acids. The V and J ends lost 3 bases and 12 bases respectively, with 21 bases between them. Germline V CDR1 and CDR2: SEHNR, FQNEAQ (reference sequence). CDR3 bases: TGTGCCAGCAGCTTCGGGACCCCTCTCTTGACTAGGCAGTTCTTC. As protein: CASSFGTPLLTRQFF.

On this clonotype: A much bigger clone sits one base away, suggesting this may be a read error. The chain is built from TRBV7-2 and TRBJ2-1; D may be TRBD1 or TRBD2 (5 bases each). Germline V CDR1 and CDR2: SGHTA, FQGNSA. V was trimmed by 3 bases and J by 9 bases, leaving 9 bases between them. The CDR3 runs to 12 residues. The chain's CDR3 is CASSFEGREQFF. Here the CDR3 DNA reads TGTGCCAGCAGCTTCGAGGGGCGTGAGCAGTTCTTC.

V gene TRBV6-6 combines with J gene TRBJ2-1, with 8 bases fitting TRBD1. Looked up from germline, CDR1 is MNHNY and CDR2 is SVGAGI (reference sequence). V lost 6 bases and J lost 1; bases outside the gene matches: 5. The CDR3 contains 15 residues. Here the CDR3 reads CASRSQGASYNEQFF. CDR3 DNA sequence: TGTGCCAGCAGGAGCCAGGGGGCTTCCTACAATGAGCAGTTCTTC.

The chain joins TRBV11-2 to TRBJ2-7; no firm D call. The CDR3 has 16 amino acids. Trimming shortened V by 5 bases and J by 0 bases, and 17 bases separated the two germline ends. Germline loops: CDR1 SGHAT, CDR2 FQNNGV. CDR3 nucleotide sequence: TGTGCCAGCAGCCCCCACGGGCGGTTAAGCTCCTACGAGCAGTACTTC. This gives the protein CASSPHGRLSSYEQYF.

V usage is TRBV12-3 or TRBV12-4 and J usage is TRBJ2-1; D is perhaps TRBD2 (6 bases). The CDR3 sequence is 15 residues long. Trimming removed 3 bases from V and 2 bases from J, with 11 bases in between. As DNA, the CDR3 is TGTGCCAGCAGTTTCCCGGGAGTCCCCTACAATGAGCAGTTCTTC. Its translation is CASSFPGVPYNEQFF.

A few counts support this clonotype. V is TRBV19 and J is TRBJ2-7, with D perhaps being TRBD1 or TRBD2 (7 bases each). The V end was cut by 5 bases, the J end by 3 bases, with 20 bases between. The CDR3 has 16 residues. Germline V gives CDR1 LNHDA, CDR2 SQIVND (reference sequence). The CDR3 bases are TGTGCCAGTAGTCCAGCTCGGGGGGACAGCTTCTACGAGCAGTACTTC. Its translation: CASSPARGDSFYEQYF. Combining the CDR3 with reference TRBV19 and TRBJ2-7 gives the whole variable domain DGGITQSPKYLFRKEGQNVTLSCEQNLNHDAMYWYRQDPGQGLRLIYYSQIVNDFQKGDIAEGYSVSREKKESFPLTVTSAQKNPTAFYLCASSPARGDSFYEQYFGPGTRLTVT.

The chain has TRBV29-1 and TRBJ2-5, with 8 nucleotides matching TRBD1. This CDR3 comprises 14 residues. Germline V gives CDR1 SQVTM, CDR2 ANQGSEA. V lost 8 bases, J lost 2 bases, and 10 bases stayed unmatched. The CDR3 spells CSSGGNRGQETQYF. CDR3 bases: TGCAGCTCCGGAGGGAACAGGGGGCAAGAGACCCAGTACTTC.

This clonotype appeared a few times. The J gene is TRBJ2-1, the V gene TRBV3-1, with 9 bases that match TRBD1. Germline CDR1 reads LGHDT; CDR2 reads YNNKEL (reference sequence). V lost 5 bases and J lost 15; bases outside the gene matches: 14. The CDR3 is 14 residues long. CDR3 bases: TGTGCCAGCAGCTATTCAGGACAGGGGAAAGAATTGTTCTTC. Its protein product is CASSYSGQGKELFF.

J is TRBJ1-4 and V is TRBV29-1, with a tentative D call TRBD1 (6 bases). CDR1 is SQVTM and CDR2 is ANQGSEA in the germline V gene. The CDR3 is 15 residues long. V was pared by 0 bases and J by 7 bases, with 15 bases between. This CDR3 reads CSVEDRGQSVEKLFF. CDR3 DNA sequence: TGCAGCGTTGAAGATCGAGGACAGTCGGTTGAAAAACTGTTTTTT.

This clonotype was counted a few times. CDR3 DNA sequence: TGTGCCAGTAGTATAGGGACAGGGATCATCGCCGGGGAGCTGTTTTTT. It specifies CASSIGTGIIAGELFF. The chain couples TRBV19 to TRBJ2-2, with TRBD1 matching 8 bases. Trimming cost V 1 base and J 6 bases; bases outside gene matches: 7. This CDR3 spans 16 amino acids. Germline assignment: CDR1 LNHDA and CDR2 SQIVND (reference sequence).

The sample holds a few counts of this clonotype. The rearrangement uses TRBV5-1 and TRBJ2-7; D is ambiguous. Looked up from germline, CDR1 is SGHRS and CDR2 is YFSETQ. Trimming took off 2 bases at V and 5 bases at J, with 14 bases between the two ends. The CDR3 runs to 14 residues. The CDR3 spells CASSFSTGSHEQYF. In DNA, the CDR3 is TGCGCCAGCAGCTTCTCTACCGGTTCCCACGAGCAGTACTTC.

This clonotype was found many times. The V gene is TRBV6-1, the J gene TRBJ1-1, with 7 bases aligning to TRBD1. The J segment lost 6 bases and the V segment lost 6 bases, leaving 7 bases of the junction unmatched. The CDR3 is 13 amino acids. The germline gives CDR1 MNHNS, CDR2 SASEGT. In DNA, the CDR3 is TGTGCCAGCAGGGAACAGGGGCGCGCTGAAGCTTTCTTT. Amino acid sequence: CASREQGRAEAFF.

CDR3 amino acids: CASSRRQGRDGYTF. CDR3 in DNA: TGTGCCAGCAGCCGCCGACAGGGGCGAGATGGCTACACCTTC. The V and J genes are TRBV3-1 and TRBJ1-2, with 8 bases matching TRBD1. The CDR3 is made up of 14 amino acids. The trim removed 4 bases at V and 6 bases at J, leaving 7 bases unmatched. The germline V gene encodes CDR1 LGHDT and CDR2 YNNKEL (reference sequence).

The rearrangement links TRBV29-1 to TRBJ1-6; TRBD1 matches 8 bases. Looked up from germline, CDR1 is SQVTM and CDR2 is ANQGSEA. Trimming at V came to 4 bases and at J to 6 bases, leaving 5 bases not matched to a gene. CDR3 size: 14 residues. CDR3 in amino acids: CSVGTGTLNSPLHF. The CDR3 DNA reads TGCAGCGTTGGGACAGGGACACTTAATTCACCCCTCCACTTT. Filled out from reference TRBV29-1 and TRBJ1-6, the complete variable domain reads SAVISQKPSRDICQRGTSLTIQCQVDSQVTMMFWYRQQPGQSLTLIATANQGSEATYESGFVIDKFPISRPNLTFSTLTVSNMSPEDSSIYLCSVGTGTLNSPLHFGNGTRLTVT.

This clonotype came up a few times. The CDR3 DNA is TGTGCCAGCAGTAGGACAGGGGAGGGTACCAATCAGCCCCAGCATTTT. Its translation is CASSRTGEGTNQPQHF. The V gene is TRBV6-6, the J gene TRBJ1-5, with 9 bases matching TRBD1. CDR1 MNHNY and CDR2 SVGAGI come from the germline V gene (reference sequence). V was clipped by 5 bases and J by 3 bases; unmatched bases: 8. The CDR3 sequence is 16 residues long.

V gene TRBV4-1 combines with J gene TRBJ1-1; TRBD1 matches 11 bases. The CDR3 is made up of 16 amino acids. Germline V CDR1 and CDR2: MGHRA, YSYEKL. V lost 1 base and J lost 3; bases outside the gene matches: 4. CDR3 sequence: CASSQGQDRGHTEAFF. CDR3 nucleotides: TGCGCCAGCAGCCAAGGCCAGGACAGGGGGCACACTGAAGCTTTCTTT.

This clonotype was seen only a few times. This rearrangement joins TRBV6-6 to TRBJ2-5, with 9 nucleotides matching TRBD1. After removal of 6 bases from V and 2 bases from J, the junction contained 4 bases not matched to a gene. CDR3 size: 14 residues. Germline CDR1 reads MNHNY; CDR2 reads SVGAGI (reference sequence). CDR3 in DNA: TGTGCCAGCAGGCGACAGGGGGTGCAAGAGACCCAGTACTTC. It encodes CASRRQGVQETQYF.

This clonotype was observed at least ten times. CDR3 amino acids: CASMPTGTSANEQFF. CDR3 bases: TGTGCCAGCATGCCAACCGGGACTAGTGCCAATGAGCAGTTCTTC. This chain uses TRBV12-3 or TRBV12-4 with TRBJ2-1, with 8 positions matching TRBD2. The CDR3 is 15 amino acids. Losses at the gene ends were 7 bases for V and 6 bases for J; bases not matched to a gene: 11.

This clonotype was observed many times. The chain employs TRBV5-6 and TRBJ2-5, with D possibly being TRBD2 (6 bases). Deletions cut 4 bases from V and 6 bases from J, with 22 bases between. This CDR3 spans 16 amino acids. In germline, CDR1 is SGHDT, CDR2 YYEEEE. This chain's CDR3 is CASSKPAREGRQTQYF. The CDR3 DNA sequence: TGTGCCAGCAGCAAACCCGCCCGTGAAGGGAGGCAGACCCAGTACTTC.

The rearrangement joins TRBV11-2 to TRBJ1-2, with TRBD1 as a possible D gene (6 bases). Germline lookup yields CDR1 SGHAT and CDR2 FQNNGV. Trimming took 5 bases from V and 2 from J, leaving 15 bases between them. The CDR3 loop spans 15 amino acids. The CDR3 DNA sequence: TGTGCCAGCAGCGGTTACAGGGAAGGGAACTATGGCTACACCTTC. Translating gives CASSGYREGNYGYTF.

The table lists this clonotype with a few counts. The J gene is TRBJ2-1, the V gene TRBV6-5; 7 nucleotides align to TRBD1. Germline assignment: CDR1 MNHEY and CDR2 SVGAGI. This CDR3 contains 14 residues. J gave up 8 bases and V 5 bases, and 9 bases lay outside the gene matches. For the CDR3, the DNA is TGTGCCAGCAGTACCCGGACAGGCGGCGATGAGCAGTTCTTC. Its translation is CASSTRTGGDEQFF.

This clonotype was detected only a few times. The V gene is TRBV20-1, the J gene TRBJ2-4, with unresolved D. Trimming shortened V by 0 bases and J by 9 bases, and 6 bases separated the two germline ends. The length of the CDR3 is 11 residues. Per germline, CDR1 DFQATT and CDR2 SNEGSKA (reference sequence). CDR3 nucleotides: TGCAGTGCTAGAGAATCCGGCATTCAGTACTTC. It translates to CSARESGIQYF.

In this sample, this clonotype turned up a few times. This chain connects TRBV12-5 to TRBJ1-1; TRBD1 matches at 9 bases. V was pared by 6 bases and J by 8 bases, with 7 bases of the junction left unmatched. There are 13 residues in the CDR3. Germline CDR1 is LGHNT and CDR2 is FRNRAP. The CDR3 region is CASGPGTGQEAFF. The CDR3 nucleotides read TGTGCTAGTGGCCCTGGGACAGGGCAAGAAGCTTTCTTT.

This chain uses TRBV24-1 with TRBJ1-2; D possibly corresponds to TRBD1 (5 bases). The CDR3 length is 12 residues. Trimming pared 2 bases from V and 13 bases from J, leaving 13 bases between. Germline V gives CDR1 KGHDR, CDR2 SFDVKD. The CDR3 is CATSDSGAGRTF. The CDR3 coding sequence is TGTGCCACCAGTGATTCGGGTGCAGGGCGCACCTTC.

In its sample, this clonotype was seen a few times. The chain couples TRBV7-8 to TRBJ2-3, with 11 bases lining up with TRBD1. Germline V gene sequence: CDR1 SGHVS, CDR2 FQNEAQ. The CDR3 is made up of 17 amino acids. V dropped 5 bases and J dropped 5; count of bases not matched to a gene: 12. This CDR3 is CASSPTPGQGAGDTQYF. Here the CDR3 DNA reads TGTGCCAGCAGCCCAACTCCCGGACAGGGGGCAGGAGATACGCAGTATTTT.

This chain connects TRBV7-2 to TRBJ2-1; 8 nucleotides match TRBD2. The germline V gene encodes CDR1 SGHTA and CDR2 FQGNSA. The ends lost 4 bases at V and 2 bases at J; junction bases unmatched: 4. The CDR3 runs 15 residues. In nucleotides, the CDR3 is TGTGCCAGCAGCTCAGCGGGAGCACCCTACAATGAGCAGTTCTTC. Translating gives CASSSAGAPYNEQFF. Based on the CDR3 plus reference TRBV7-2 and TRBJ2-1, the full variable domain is GAGVSQSPSNKVTEKGKDVELRCDPISGHTALYWYRQSLGQGLEFLIYFQGNSAPDKSGLPSDRFSAERTGGSVSTLTIQRTQQEDSAVYLCASSSAGAPYNEQFFGPGTRLTVL.

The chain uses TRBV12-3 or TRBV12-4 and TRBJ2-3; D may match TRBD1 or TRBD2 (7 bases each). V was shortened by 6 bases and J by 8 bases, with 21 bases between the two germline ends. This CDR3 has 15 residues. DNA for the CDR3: TGTGCCAGCAGCGGAGCGCCGACAGGGAGGGGTACGCAGTATTTT. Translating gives CASSGAPTGRGTQYF.

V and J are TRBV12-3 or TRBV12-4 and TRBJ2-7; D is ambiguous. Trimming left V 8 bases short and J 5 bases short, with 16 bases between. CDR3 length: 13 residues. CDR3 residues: CASSLAHPHEQYF. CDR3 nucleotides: TGTGCCAGCTCCCTGGCCCACCCCCACGAGCAGTACTTC.